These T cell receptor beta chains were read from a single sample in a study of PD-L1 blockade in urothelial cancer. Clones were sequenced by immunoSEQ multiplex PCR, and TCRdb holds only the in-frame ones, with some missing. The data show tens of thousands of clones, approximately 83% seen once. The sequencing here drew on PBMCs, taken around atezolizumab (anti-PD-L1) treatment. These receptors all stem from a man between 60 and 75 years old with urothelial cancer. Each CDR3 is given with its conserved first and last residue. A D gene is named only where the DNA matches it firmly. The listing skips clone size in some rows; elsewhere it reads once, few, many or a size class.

cdr3_aa: CASSLQGGGYGYTF
cdr3_nt: TGTGCCAGCAGCTTACAGGGCGGGGGCTATGGCTACACCTTC
v_call: TRBV7-2
clone_size: .
d_call: .
j_call: TRBJ1-2

cdr3_aa: CASSIIGEAKNIQYF
cdr3_nt: TGTGCCAGCTCTATCATCGGGGAGGCCAAAAACATTCAGTACTTC
v_call: TRBV18
clone_size: once
d_call: .
j_call: TRBJ2-4

cdr3_aa: CASSVDPGGYEQYF
cdr3_nt: TGTGCCAGCAGCGTAGATCCGGGTGGCTACGAGCAGTACTTC
v_call: TRBV9
clone_size: .
d_call: .
j_call: TRBJ2-7

cdr3_aa: CASSHPGSEQYF
cdr3_nt: TGTGCCAGCAGCCACCCGGGGAGCGAGCAGTACTTC
v_call: TRBV7-2
clone_size: .
d_call: .
j_call: TRBJ2-7

cdr3_aa: CASSYLGGSGYTF
cdr3_nt: TGTGCCAGCAGTTATTTGGGGGGTTCTGGCTACACCTTC
v_call: TRBV6-6
clone_size: .
d_call: .
j_call: TRBJ1-2

cdr3_aa: CATSKGQGNRGGQPQHF
cdr3_nt: TGTGCCACCAGCAAGGGACAGGGAAACAGAGGTGGTCAGCCCCAGCATTTT
v_call: TRBV15
clone_size: once
d_call: TRBD1
j_call: TRBJ1-5

cdr3_aa: CASSKRQGYEQFF
cdr3_nt: TGTGCCAGCAGTAAAAGACAGGGGTATGAGCAGTTCTTC
v_call: TRBV6-6
clone_size: .
d_call: TRBD1
j_call: TRBJ2-1

cdr3_aa: CATSRRRTSGGGDEQFF
cdr3_nt: TGTGCCACCAGCAGGCGAAGGACTAGCGGGGGTGGGGATGAGCAGTTCTTC
v_call: TRBV15
clone_size: .
d_call: TRBD2
j_call: TRBJ2-1

cdr3_aa: CASSRDSYEQYF
cdr3_nt: TGTGCCAGCAGCAGGGACAGCTACGAGCAGTACTTC
v_call: TRBV21-1
clone_size: few
d_call: .
j_call: TRBJ2-7

cdr3_aa: CASSFGGSTDTQYF
cdr3_nt: TGTGCCAGCAGCTTCGGGGGGTCCACAGATACGCAGTATTTT
v_call: TRBV6-6
clone_size: .
d_call: TRBD2
j_call: TRBJ2-3

cdr3_aa: CASSPGLSWDTEAFF
cdr3_nt: TGTGCCAGCAGCCCGGGGTTGTCCTGGGACACTGAAGCTTTCTTT
v_call: TRBV11-1
clone_size: once
d_call: .
j_call: TRBJ1-1

cdr3_aa: CASSTRHRATNEKLFF
cdr3_nt: TGTGCCAGTAGTACTCGCCACAGGGCAACTAATGAAAAACTGTTTTTT
v_call: TRBV19
clone_size: once
d_call: .
j_call: TRBJ1-4

cdr3_aa: CALDRRYGYTF
cdr3_nt: TGTGCCTTGGACAGGCGCTATGGCTACACCTTC
v_call: TRBV30
clone_size: .
d_call: TRBD1
j_call: TRBJ1-2

cdr3_aa: CASSLSPTSGAQETQYF
cdr3_nt: TGTGCCAGCAGCTTGTCTCCGACTAGCGGGGCACAAGAGACCCAGTACTTC
v_call: TRBV5-5
clone_size: few
d_call: TRBD2
j_call: TRBJ2-5

cdr3_aa: CAWTKTGVHTEAFF
cdr3_nt: TGTGCCTGGACAAAGACAGGGGTTCACACTGAAGCTTTCTTT
v_call: TRBV30
clone_size: .
d_call: TRBD1
j_call: TRBJ1-1

cdr3_aa: CASSSGGSTSTDTQYF
cdr3_nt: TGCGCCAGCAGCAGCGGGGGGTCCACTAGCACAGATACGCAGTATTTT
v_call: TRBV5-1
clone_size: once
d_call: TRBD2
j_call: TRBJ2-3

cdr3_aa: CSASQAHTIYF
cdr3_nt: TGCAGTGCTAGTCAGGCGCACACCATATATTTT
v_call: TRBV20-1
clone_size: .
d_call: .
j_call: TRBJ1-3

cdr3_aa: CASSPRETEAFF
cdr3_nt: TGTGCCAGCAGTCCCCGGGAAACTGAAGCTTTCTTT
v_call: TRBV6-1
clone_size: .
d_call: .
j_call: TRBJ1-1

cdr3_aa: CASSYSRQGSSYEQYF
cdr3_nt: TGTGCCAGCAGTTACTCCCGACAGGGTAGCTCCTACGAGCAGTACTTC
v_call: TRBV6-6
clone_size: .
d_call: TRBD1
j_call: TRBJ2-7

cdr3_aa: CASSVPRGEAFF
cdr3_nt: TGCGCCAGCAGTGTACCCCGCGGTGAAGCTTTCTTT
v_call: TRBV10-2
clone_size: .
d_call: .
j_call: TRBJ1-1

cdr3_aa: CASSPGYQGTQYF
cdr3_nt: TGCGCCAGCAGTCCGGGGTATCAAGGGACCCAGTACTTC
v_call: TRBV5-1
clone_size: .
d_call: .
j_call: TRBJ2-5

cdr3_aa: CASGGKLAGGTGELFF
cdr3_nt: TGTGCCAGCGGGGGAAAACTAGCGGGGGGTACCGGGGAGCTGTTTTTT
v_call: TRBV11-2
clone_size: .
d_call: TRBD2
j_call: TRBJ2-2

cdr3_aa: CASHMVAGAETQYF
cdr3_nt: TGTGCCAGCCACATGGTGGCGGGTGCAGAGACCCAGTACTTC
v_call: TRBV6-1
clone_size: few
d_call: .
j_call: TRBJ2-5

cdr3_aa: CASNRDRGFINYGYTF
cdr3_nt: TGCGCCAGTAACCGGGACAGGGGCTTTATTAACTATGGCTACACCTTC
v_call: TRBV10-1
clone_size: .
d_call: TRBD1
j_call: TRBJ1-2

cdr3_aa: CASSLGGGQGDYEQYF
cdr3_nt: TGTGCCAGCAGCTTGGGGGGGGGACAGGGCGACTACGAGCAGTACTTC
v_call: TRBV5-4
clone_size: .
d_call: TRBD1
j_call: TRBJ2-7

cdr3_aa: CASSGGGDTQYF
cdr3_nt: TGTGCCAGTAGCGGGGGTGGAGATACGCAGTATTTT
v_call: TRBV6-6
clone_size: .
d_call: TRBD2
j_call: TRBJ2-3

cdr3_aa: CASSLQSLAPPVVQYF
cdr3_nt: TGCGCCAGCAGCTTACAGAGCCTAGCGCCACCGGTGGTCCAGTACTTC
v_call: TRBV5-1
clone_size: .
d_call: .
j_call: TRBJ2-5

cdr3_aa: CASSEGQGLSPLHF
cdr3_nt: TGTGCCAGCAGTGAAGGACAGGGTCTCTCACCCCTCCACTTT
v_call: TRBV2
clone_size: .
d_call: TRBD1
j_call: TRBJ1-6

cdr3_aa: CASSSGLVPPNEKLFF
cdr3_nt: TGTGCCAGCAGCTCGGGATTAGTGCCACCTAATGAAAAACTGTTTTTT
v_call: TRBV7-2
clone_size: .
d_call: .
j_call: TRBJ1-4

cdr3_aa: CASSLALGRSEKLFF
cdr3_nt: TGCGCCAGCAGCTTGGCGTTGGGGCGGAGTGAAAAACTGTTTTTT
v_call: TRBV5-1
clone_size: .
d_call: .
j_call: TRBJ1-4

cdr3_aa: CASSLGRIGLNTEAFF
cdr3_nt: TGTGCCAGCAGTTTAGGACGAATCGGACTTAACACTGAAGCTTTCTTT
v_call: TRBV28
clone_size: .
d_call: .
j_call: TRBJ1-1

cdr3_aa: CASSLGTGRAYGYTF
cdr3_nt: TGTGCCAGCAGCTTGGGGACAGGGAGGGCCTATGGCTACACCTTC
v_call: TRBV5-4
clone_size: few
d_call: TRBD1
j_call: TRBJ1-2

cdr3_aa: CASSLGTSGVTGELFF
cdr3_nt: TGTGCCAGCAGCCTCGGGACTAGCGGGGTCACCGGGGAGCTGTTTTTT
v_call: TRBV11-2
clone_size: .
d_call: TRBD2
j_call: TRBJ2-2

cdr3_aa: CATSRDLDAAEAFF
cdr3_nt: TGTGCCACCAGCAGAGACCTGGATGCGGCCGAAGCTTTCTTT
v_call: TRBV15
clone_size: .
d_call: .
j_call: TRBJ1-1

cdr3_aa: CASSSALRGDNEQFF
cdr3_nt: TGCGCCAGCAGCTCAGCCCTAAGGGGTGACAATGAGCAGTTCTTC
v_call: TRBV5-1
clone_size: .
d_call: .
j_call: TRBJ2-1

cdr3_aa: CASSSDRENTEAFF
cdr3_nt: TGTGCCAGCAGCTCGGACAGGGAGAACACTGAAGCTTTCTTT
v_call: TRBV7-9
clone_size: once
d_call: TRBD1
j_call: TRBJ1-1

cdr3_aa: CASSITGQGHTEAFF
cdr3_nt: TGTGCCAGTAGTATAACCGGACAGGGACACACTGAAGCTTTCTTT
v_call: TRBV19
clone_size: .
d_call: TRBD1
j_call: TRBJ1-1

cdr3_aa: CASSVGFRGGNTGELFF
cdr3_nt: TGTGCCAGCAGCGTAGGTTTTCGGGGTGGGAACACCGGGGAGCTGTTTTTT
v_call: TRBV9
clone_size: .
d_call: .
j_call: TRBJ2-2

cdr3_aa: CASRGQLNIQYF
cdr3_nt: TGTGCCAGCAGGGGACAGTTAAACATTCAGTACTTC
v_call: TRBV28
clone_size: .
d_call: TRBD1
j_call: TRBJ2-4

cdr3_aa: CACSGFNEQFF
cdr3_nt: TGTGCCTGTTCAGGGTTCAATGAGCAGTTCTTC
v_call: TRBV30
clone_size: .
d_call: .
j_call: TRBJ2-1